This T cell receptor (beta chain) was identified during a study of vaccination and CD4 T cells after COVID-19. Across the whole study: Overlapping spike pools from SARS-CoV-2 and HCoV-NL63, HCoV-OC43 and HCoV-229E served as culture stimuli. The study, taken as a whole, reports: A nonsignificant median increase from approximately 23 to 38 SARS-CoV-2-reactive clonotypes was observed.

Oncomine TCR Beta short-read sequencing was applied to DNA from cultured CD4+ T cells. TCRdb passed the PCR reads through MiXCR, listing each CDR3 protein once. The sample shows roughly 14,000 distinct CDR3 sequences, 48% of them seen only once. CDR3 size: 15 residues. Unmatched junction bases numbered 8, after V lost 7 bases and J lost 3 bases. Germline-derived CDR1 and CDR2 are MDHEN and SYDVKM. The treatment here: roughly 10-day PBMC culture with coronavirus spike peptide pools or control peptides (ViraFEST assay). After expanding antigen-specific T cells with peptide pools, ViraFEST sequenced their TCRs. Concerning this clonotype itself: Its antigen is currently unknown.

The receptor's source is a human donor who had recovered from COVID-19. The chain couples TRBV28 to TRBJ2-1; 8 bases are shared with TRBD2. The sample comprised CD4+ T cells from blood, cultured in vitro. This CDR3 reads CASTAGGAGYNEQFF. In DNA, the CDR3 is TGTGCCAGCACCGCGGGGGGAGCAGGCTACAATGAGCAGTTCTTC.